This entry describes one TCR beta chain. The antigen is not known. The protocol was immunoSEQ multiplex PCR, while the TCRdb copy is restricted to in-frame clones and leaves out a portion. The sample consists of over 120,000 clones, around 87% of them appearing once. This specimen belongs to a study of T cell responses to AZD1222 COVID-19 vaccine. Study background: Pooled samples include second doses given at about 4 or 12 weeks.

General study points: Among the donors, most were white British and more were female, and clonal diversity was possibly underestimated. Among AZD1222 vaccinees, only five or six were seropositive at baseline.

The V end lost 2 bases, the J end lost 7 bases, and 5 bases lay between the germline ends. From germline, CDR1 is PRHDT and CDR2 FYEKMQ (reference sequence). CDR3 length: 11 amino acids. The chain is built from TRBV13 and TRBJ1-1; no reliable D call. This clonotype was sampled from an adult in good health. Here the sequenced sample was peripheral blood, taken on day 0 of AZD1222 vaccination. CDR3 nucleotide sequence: TGTGCCAGCAGCTTATGGGGTGAAGCTTTCTTT. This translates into CASSLWGEAFF.